This T cell receptor beta chain was sequenced in a study of blood T cell repertoires in COVID-19. Original handling: Amplification of reference gene primers provided the estimated nucleated cell counts. This table comes from immunoSEQ multiplex PCR, and its TCRdb copy is limited to in-frame clones, with some not included. The V and J calls and clone size are taken from that table; D and trimming were inferred from the DNA. The table has about 85,000 clones, around 89% seen once. This CDR3 spans 14 amino acids. V shed 6 bases and J 10 bases; nucleotides not matched to a gene: 7. Germline assignment: CDR1 WNHNN and CDR2 SYGVQD (reference sequence).

This TCR was sampled from a woman older than 75 with active or convalescent COVID-19. Sequencing was carried out using peripheral blood. The J gene is TRBJ1-6, the V gene TRBV10-1; TRBD1 aligns across 9 bases. Here the CDR3 reads CASRKTGGRSPLHF. Here the CDR3 DNA reads TGCGCCAGCAGGAAGACAGGGGGAAGGTCACCCCTCCACTTT.